This T cell receptor beta chain derives from a study of T cell responses to AZD1222 COVID-19 vaccine. Study summary: Second-dose intervals of approximately 4 or approximately 12 weeks were pooled. Whole-study findings and limits: CD4 TCRs associated with vaccination spanned spike, dominating at 160-218 and 743-854. Among spike-specific TCRs, nearly half reportedly target unmutated variant regions.

Generated by immunoSEQ multiplex PCR, the TCRdb table keeps only in-frame clones and is missing some. The table records under 130,000 clones, around nine tenths of them present only once. With regard to this clone: Antigen: not known.

Germline CDR1 and CDR2: LGHDT and YNNKEL (reference sequence). This CDR3 spans 16 amino acids. Losses at the gene ends were 2 bases for V and 4 bases for J; bases not matched to a gene: 5. The receptor comes from an adult in good health. The chain recombines TRBV3-1 (or the pseudogene TRBV3-2) with TRBJ2-2, with 9 bases lining up with TRBD2. Material: peripheral blood, obtained on day 0 of AZD1222 vaccination. Here the CDR3 DNA reads TGTGCCAGCAGCCAAAGGACTAGCGACGGCACCGGGGAGCTGTTTTTT. As protein: CASSQRTSDGTGELFF.